Presented here are 27 T cell receptor beta chains from one specimen sequenced in a study of blood T cell repertoires in COVID-19. Sequenced by immunoSEQ multiplex PCR; TCRdb stores in-frame clones only, minus some. The sample holds some 150,000 clones, around 85% seen once. Source material: peripheral blood. Source of these receptors: a woman aged 55-70 years with COVID-19, enrolled during active disease.

This chain links TRBV5-8 with TRBJ1-6, with a weak D call TRBD1 (6 bases). Germline V gene sequence: CDR1 SGHTS, CDR2 YDEGEE. V dropped 4 bases and J dropped 7 bases, with 6 bases sitting between them. The CDR3 is 12 amino acids. The CDR3 spells CASSGTNSPLHF. DNA for the CDR3: TGTGCCAGCAGCGGGACAAATTCACCCCTCCACTTT.

This rearrangement joins TRBV5-4 to TRBJ2-5; possibly TRBD1 for D (5 bases). Germline V gene lookup returns CDR1 SGHNT and CDR2 YYREEE (reference sequence). The length of the CDR3 is 16 residues. V lost 1 base to trimming and J lost 9 bases, with 22 bases between them. For the CDR3, the DNA is TGTGCCAGCAGCTTGTCTGTGGGGTCAAGGGGTGATTCCCAGTACTTC. Translated: CASSLSVGSRGDSQYF.

This clone has just one count. The genes are TRBV5-8 and TRBJ1-2; D is undetermined. The V end was cut by 4 bases, the J end by 1 base, with 14 bases between. The CDR3 extends over 15 amino acids. Germline V gene lookup returns CDR1 SGHTS and CDR2 YDEGEE. The CDR3 protein is CASSLLTHSNYGYTF. CDR3 bases: TGTGCCAGCAGCCTACTTACCCACAGTAACTATGGCTACACCTTC.

V is TRBV30 and J is TRBJ2-5; D possibly corresponds to TRBD1 (7 bases). Germline V gene sequence: CDR1 GTSNPN, CDR2 SVGIG (reference sequence). The CDR3 spans 15 residues. V was cut by 4 bases and J by 1 base, with 16 bases left in between. CDR3: CAWTAGRGVQETQYF. The DNA of the CDR3 is TGTGCCTGGACGGCGGGCAGGGGGGTCCAAGAGACCCAGTACTTC.

This clone was observed at least ten times. The gene calls are TRBV6-5 and TRBJ2-7; TRBD2 matches at 9 bases. CDR3 length equals 15 residues. Germline loops: CDR1 MNHEY, CDR2 SVGAGI. After removal of 0 bases from V and 2 bases from J, the junction contained 2 bases not matched to a gene. Written as DNA, the CDR3 is TGTGCCAGCAGTTACTCGACTAGCGGAGCCTACGAGCAGTACTTC. It yields the protein CASSYSTSGAYEQYF.

The CDR3 loop reads CASSLQGVGETQYF. The CDR3 nucleotides read TGTGCCAGCAGCTTACAGGGCGTAGGAGAGACCCAGTACTTC. V gene TRBV9 combines with J gene TRBJ2-5; D perhaps matches TRBD1 (6 bases). Looked up from germline, CDR1 is SGDLS and CDR2 is YYNGEE. The CDR3 has 14 amino acids. V gave up 4 bases and J gave up 4 bases, with 14 bases separating them.

The table lists this clone with a few counts. V usage is TRBV18 and J usage is TRBJ2-2, with 13 bases matching TRBD2. CDR1 is KGHSH and CDR2 is LQKENI in the germline V gene. The CDR3 loop spans 16 amino acids. With 6 bases clipped from V and 0 bases from J, the junction kept 1 base outside the gene matches. DNA of the CDR3: TGTGCCAGCTCCGGGACTAGCGGGGCGAACACCGGGGAGCTGTTTTTT. Amino acid sequence: CASSGTSGANTGELFF.

The V and J genes are TRBV28 and TRBJ1-2; D not certain. With 4 bases removed from V and 2 bases from J, the gap between germline ends came to 14 bases. From germline, CDR1 is MDHEN and CDR2 SYDVKM. CDR3 length equals 15 residues. CDR3 sequence reads: CASSSPGQVNYGYTF. CDR3 nucleotide sequence: TGTGCCAGCAGTTCCCCTGGGCAGGTAAACTATGGCTACACCTTC.

This clone was seen once. The chain links TRBV7-2 to TRBJ2-7; 9 positions agree with TRBD2. The germline V gene has CDR1 SGHTA and CDR2 FQGNSA. There are 17 residues in the CDR3. With V trimmed by 7 bases and J by 6 bases, 19 bases remained unmatched. CDR3 residues: CASTPRLAGAPSGEQYF. CDR3 nucleotide sequence: TGTGCCAGCACCCCGAGGTTAGCGGGAGCCCCCTCTGGCGAGCAGTACTTC.

The rearrangement links TRBV27 to TRBJ2-7; 7 bases agree with TRBD1. There are 13 residues in the CDR3. In germline, CDR1 is MNHEY, CDR2 SMNVEV (reference sequence). V was clipped by 5 bases and J by 13 bases; unmatched bases: 14. CDR3 nucleotide sequence: TGTGCCAGCAGTCCAACGGGACAGCTCCACAGCTACTTC. This gives the protein CASSPTGQLHSYF.

This chain uses TRBV5-1 with TRBJ1-2; 7 bases match TRBD1. Germline V gene data show CDR1 as SGHRS and CDR2 as YFSETQ. This CDR3 spans 17 amino acids. The ends lost 1 base at V and 4 bases at J; junction bases unmatched: 13. The CDR3 reads CASSLKRGSGGSYGYTF. Written as DNA, the CDR3 is TGCGCCAGCAGCTTGAAGCGGGGGTCAGGGGGTAGCTATGGCTACACCTTC.

CDR3 in DNA: TGTGCCAGCAGTTCCCGGTACAGGGGCCCCGGGGAGCTGTTTTTT. The encoded protein is CASSSRYRGPGELFF. V gene TRBV27 combines with J gene TRBJ2-2; TRBD1 matches 7 bases. V dropped 4 bases and J dropped 6; count of bases not matched to a gene: 8. CDR1 is MNHEY, CDR2 SMNVEV, per germline (reference sequence). There are 15 residues in the CDR3.

The rearrangement links TRBV27 to TRBJ1-5; 8 bases agree with TRBD1. This CDR3 is built from 15 residues. CDR1 and CDR2 (germline): MNHEY, SMNVEV (reference sequence). V dropped 6 bases and J dropped 6; count of bases not matched to a gene: 10. CDR3 region: CASRSQGQGPQPQHF. The CDR3 bases are TGTGCCAGCAGATCACAAGGACAGGGACCTCAGCCCCAGCATTTT.

This sequence joins TRBV5-1 and TRBJ1-4; D uncertain. The V gene's germline CDR1 is SGHRS and CDR2 YFSETQ. This CDR3 is 14 amino acids long. The ends were cut back, 2 bases at V and 0 bases at J, with 5 bases in the middle. The CDR3 here is CASSLAATNEKLFF. CDR3 DNA sequence: TGCGCCAGCAGCTTAGCCGCAACTAATGAAAAACTGTTTTTT.

CDR3 in DNA: TGTGCCAGCAGCGTAGGACTAGCGGGAGGTTACGAGCAGTACTTC. It is translated as CASSVGLAGGYEQYF. The chain carries TRBV9 and TRBJ2-7; 13 bases line up with TRBD2. From germline, CDR1 is SGDLS and CDR2 YYNGEE. Trimming at V came to 0 bases and at J to 4 bases, leaving 1 base not matched to a gene. The CDR3 totals 15 residues.

This clone came up a few times. The chain uses TRBV11-3 and TRBJ2-1; D ambiguous. Germline V CDR1 and CDR2: SGHNT, YENEEA. V was trimmed by 5 bases and J by 7 bases, leaving 12 bases between them. The CDR3 runs 13 residues. CDR3 region: CASSPPTTNEQFF. As DNA, the CDR3 is TGTGCCAGCAGCCCCCCCACTACAAATGAGCAGTTCTTC.

V and J are TRBV7-3 and TRBJ2-3; D possibly corresponds to TRBD1 (5 bases). Germline values: CDR1 SGHTA, CDR2 FQGTGA. With 2 bases removed from V and 4 bases from J, the gap between germline ends came to 13 bases. CDR3 length: 15 residues. The CDR3 coding sequence is TGTGCCAGCAGCTTAGCATCAGGGAAGGCAGATACGCAGTATTTT. Translation: CASSLASGKADTQYF.

The rearrangement joins TRBV30 to TRBJ1-2, with 8 bases identical to TRBD1. Germline V gene sequence: CDR1 GTSNPN, CDR2 SVGIG (reference sequence). V trimming: 0 bases; J trimming: 8 bases; junction bases outside the gene matches: 11. The CDR3 is 15 residues long. DNA for the CDR3: TGTGCCTGGAGTGTAGTATTGAACAGGGGGAACGGCTACACCTTC. Translated, it gives CAWSVVLNRGNGYTF.

The chain is built from TRBV7-2 and TRBJ2-7; 7 bases map to TRBD2. J lost 0 bases, V lost 3 bases, and 17 bases had no gene match. Germline loops: CDR1 SGHTA, CDR2 FQGNSA. The length of the CDR3 is 19 residues. The CDR3 nucleotides read TGTGCCAGCAGCTTCGATGTAAGCGAGCGGGGCAAATACTCCTACGAGCAGTACTTC. It translates to CASSFDVSERGKYSYEQYF.

J is TRBJ1-2 and V is TRBV15; D not certain. Trimming shortened V by 5 bases and J by 4 bases, and 14 bases separated the two germline ends. CDR3 size: 14 residues. CDR1 and CDR2 (germline): LNHNV, YYDKDF (reference sequence). CDR3 nucleotides: TGTGCCACCAGCCCACGGGATCTAGGCTATGGCTACACCTTC. It yields the protein CATSPRDLGYGYTF.

This clone appeared a single time. The gene calls are TRBV15 and TRBJ1-4; no clear D. This CDR3 is built from 15 residues. V lost 4 bases to trimming and J lost 5 bases, with 14 bases between them. Germline assignment: CDR1 LNHNV and CDR2 YYDKDF (reference sequence). Here the CDR3 reads CATSTPRTGNEKLFF. The CDR3 DNA reads TGTGCCACCAGCACCCCCAGGACGGGGAATGAAAAACTGTTTTTT. Full variable domain (outside the CDR3, taken from reference TRBV15 and TRBJ1-4): DAMVIQNPRYQVTQFGKPVTLSCSQTLNHNVMYWYQQKSSQAPKLLFHYYDKDFNNEADTPDNFQSRRPNTSFCFLDIRSPGLGDTAMYLCATSTPRTGNEKLFFGSGTQLSVL.

V usage is TRBV6-5 and J usage is TRBJ1-2, with 9 bases that match TRBD1. Germline V gene lookup returns CDR1 MNHEY and CDR2 SVGAGI. V was clipped by 8 bases and J by 0 bases; unmatched bases: 4. The CDR3 spans 14 residues. The CDR3: CASSRTGANYGYTF. The CDR3 DNA sequence: TGTGCCAGCTCCCGGACAGGGGCTAACTATGGCTACACCTTC.

This chain joins TRBV7-2 and TRBJ1-1, with TRBD1 identical over 11 bases. This CDR3 is 15 amino acids long. The germline V gene has CDR1 SGHTA and CDR2 FQGNSA. The V gene end was trimmed by 1 base and the J gene end by 7 bases; junction bases not matched to a gene: 5. In DNA form, the CDR3 reads TGTGCCAGCAGCTTAGTCCGGGACAGGGGGTTTGAAGCTTTCTTT. Residues: CASSLVRDRGFEAFF.

V and J are TRBV4-1 and TRBJ2-2, with 11 bases that match TRBD2. V dropped 3 bases and J dropped 1; count of bases not matched to a gene: 16. The CDR3 is made up of 21 amino acids. Germline CDR1 MGHRA, CDR2 YSYEKL. The DNA of the CDR3 is TGCGCCAGCAGCCATGCCAAAATAGGACTAGCGGGCGGGGTGAACACCGGGGAGCTGTTTTTT. It encodes CASSHAKIGLAGGVNTGELFF.

A word on this clone: The sample contains more than one DNA sequence encoding this CDR3. The chain combines TRBV11-3 with TRBJ1-3; D not resolved. The CDR3 spans 14 residues. Germline CDR1 and CDR2: SGHNT and YENEEA. The ends were cut back, 3 bases at V and 0 bases at J, with 6 bases in the middle. Here the CDR3 reads CASSLGSSGNTIYF. CDR3 in DNA: TGTGCCAGCAGCTTGGGGAGCTCTGGAAACACCATATATTTT.

This chain links TRBV5-5 with TRBJ2-1, with D tentatively TRBD1 (5 bases). V dropped 2 bases and J dropped 5 bases, with 11 bases sitting between them. The CDR3 is 14 residues long. Germline assignment: CDR1 SGHKS and CDR2 YYEKEE (reference sequence). The CDR3 DNA sequence: TGTGCCAGCAGCTTCGGGCCCAGGGACAATGAGCAGTTCTTC. Amino acid sequence: CASSFGPRDNEQFF.

This clone was seen a few times. The chain is built from TRBV7-3 and TRBJ1-6; D is possibly TRBD1 (6 bases). This CDR3 is 14 amino acids long. The V end lost 2 bases, the J end lost 8 bases, and 10 bases lay between the germline ends. Germline-derived CDR1 and CDR2 are SGHTA and FQGTGA. CDR3 DNA sequence: TGTGCCAGCAGCTTAGTGACAGGAGATTCACCCCTCCACTTT. Protein: CASSLVTGDSPLHF. The full variable domain, with the rest looked up from reference TRBV7-3 and TRBJ1-6, is GAGVSQTPSNKVTEKGKYVELRCDPISGHTALYWYRQSLGQGPEFLIYFQGTGAADDSGLPNDRFFAVRPEGSVSTLKIQRTERGDSAVYLCASSLVTGDSPLHFGNGTRLTVT.